Listed below are T cell receptor beta chains from one sample, sequenced in a study of T cell changes during pregnancy in multiple sclerosis. Profiling relied on immunoSEQ multiplex PCR, and the TCRdb table lists in-frame clones only, not all of them. The sample yields around 57,000 clones, 92% seen once. Here the sequenced sample was CD4+ T cells from peripheral blood mononuclear cells, taken in the third trimester of pregnancy. Source of these receptors: a female donor with multiple sclerosis, enrolled in a pregnancy study. CDR3s include the opening cysteine and the closing phenylalanine or tryptophan. The order of the fields is J gene, D gene, V gene, clone size, CDR3 DNA, CDR3 protein. D genes are given only for firm matches. For some rows the clone size is stated as once, few or many, or as a class when expanded; others skip it.

TRBJ2-2	TRBD1	TRBV7-8	-	TGTGCCAGCAGCTTAGCGGCGGGACAGGGTTTGGGCACCGGGGAGCTGTTTTTT	CASSLAAGQGLGTGELFF
TRBJ1-1	-	TRBV5-4	-	TGTGCCAGCAGTCTAGGCGGGGGGCCGCCGGATGAAGCTTTCTTT	CASSLGGGPPDEAFF
TRBJ2-5	TRBD2	TRBV11-3	-	TGTGCCAGCAGCTTGGGGGCGGGGACTAGCGGGAGGGCCATCCACTTC	CASSLGAGTSGRAIHF
TRBJ2-7	-	TRBV7-2	-	TGTGCCAGCAGCGTCGAGGCGGGTTACGAGCAGTACTTC	CASSVEAGYEQYF
TRBJ1-1	TRBD1	TRBV18	-	TGTGCCAGCTCACCGCGCATTACAGGGGGCAGAGGGAGGACTGAAGCTTTCTTT	CASSPRITGGRGRTEAFF
TRBJ2-7	TRBD1	TRBV6-1	-	TGTGCCAGCAGCGAAACCGGGACAGACTACGAGCAGTACTTC	CASSETGTDYEQYF
TRBJ2-2	-	TRBV5-4	few	TGTGCCAGCAGGTCGGACTTTAACACCGGGGAGCTGTTTTTT	CASRSDFNTGELFF
TRBJ2-3	TRBD2	TRBV7-8	-	TGTGCCAGCAGCTCCGGGGGGGCGAATCCAGATACGCAGTATTTT	CASSSGGANPDTQYF
TRBJ2-5	-	TRBV6-6	-	TGTGCCAGCAGTTACTTAATCCAAGAGACCCAGTACTTC	CASSYLIQETQYF
TRBJ1-2	TRBD1	TRBV7-3	-	TGTGCCAGCAGCTCCACAGGGGGCCTCAGCTATGGCTACACCTTC	CASSSTGGLSYGYTF
TRBJ2-7	-	TRBV5-6	-	TGTGCCAGCAGCTTGGCAGGGGGGCAATCCTACGAGCAGTACTTC	CASSLAGGQSYEQYF
TRBJ2-7	-	TRBV11-2	-	TGTGCCAGCAGCTTATACTACGAGCAGTACTTC	CASSLYYEQYF
TRBJ2-1	-	TRBV6-6	-	TGTGCCAGCAGTTACCGACAGGATGAGCAGTTCTTC	CASSYRQDEQFF
TRBJ1-1	-	TRBV7-2	-	TGTGCCAGCAGCTTAGGCTGGGGCGCGAACACTGAAGCTTTCTTT	CASSLGWGANTEAFF
TRBJ1-1	TRBD1	TRBV28	-	TGTGCCAGCTCGACAGGGTTGAACACTGAAGCTTTCTTT	CASSTGLNTEAFF
TRBJ1-3	-	TRBV10-3	few	TGTGCCATCAGTGAGTCCAGGGGCGGAAACACCATATATTTT	CAISESRGGNTIYF
TRBJ2-1	TRBD2	TRBV6-4	-	TGTGCCAGCAGTGCTTGGGGGGGTGAGCAGTTCTTC	CASSAWGGEQFF
TRBJ1-4	TRBD1	TRBV5-1	-	TGCGCCAGCAGCCCTGGGACAGGGGGTGAAAAACTGTTTTTT	CASSPGTGGEKLFF
TRBJ2-4	-	TRBV30	-	TGTGCCTGGAGTGTACGGCATATCGGTAGGGCAGGGCCGAACATTCAGTACTTC	CAWSVRHIGRAGPNIQYF
TRBJ1-4	TRBD1	TRBV28	-	TGTGCCAGCAGTTCTACAGGGGGCGCAGCGGGTAATGAAAAACTGTTTTTT	CASSSTGGAAGNEKLFF
TRBJ1-2	-	TRBV5-6	-	TGTGCCAGCAGCTTCCCTCTTGGACGACAGCCCAGTGGCTATGGCTACACCTTC	CASSFPLGRQPSGYGYTF
TRBJ2-7	-	TRBV14	-	TGTGCCAGCAGCCATCAGGTTAGCTCCTACGAGCAGTACTTC	CASSHQVSSYEQYF
TRBJ2-7	-	TRBV27	-	TGTGCCAGCAGTTTAGCGGCGGGCCGCTCCTACGAGCAGTACTTC	CASSLAAGRSYEQYF
TRBJ1-3	-	TRBV14	-	TGTGCCAGCAGCCAAGTATTAACAGGGTCTGGAAACACCATATATTTT	CASSQVLTGSGNTIYF
TRBJ2-3	-	TRBV4-2	-	TGTGCCAGCAGCCAAGAGAGGGCCGGTACAGATACGCAGTATTTT	CASSQERAGTDTQYF
TRBJ1-1	-	TRBV10-2	-	TGCGCCAGCAGTGAGAGGGGGATTGACACTGAAGCTTTCTTT	CASSERGIDTEAFF
TRBJ2-3	TRBD1	TRBV7-3	-	TGTGCCAGCAGCTTAAGAACTGGACAGGGCTCTGATACGCAGTATTTT	CASSLRTGQGSDTQYF
TRBJ2-3	TRBD2	TRBV19	-	TGTGCCAGTAGTATCCGGGGGGTCACAGATACGCAGTATTTT	CASSIRGVTDTQYF
TRBJ1-4	-	TRBV5-1	-	TGCGCCAGCAGCGCTGAGGCAACAACTAATGAAAAACTGTTTTTT	CASSAEATTNEKLFF
TRBJ2-5	TRBD1	TRBV5-1	-	TGCGCCAGCAGCTTGACTCGGACAGGCCAAGAGACCCAGTACTTC	CASSLTRTGQETQYF
TRBJ2-5	TRBD2	TRBV7-9	-	TGTGCCAGCAGTCTAGGACTAGCGGAAGAGACCCAGTACTTC	CASSLGLAEETQYF
TRBJ2-7	TRBD2	TRBV6-1	-	TGTGCCAGTAAGTTTAGCGGGAGCTCCTACGAGCAGTACTTC	CASKFSGSSYEQYF
TRBJ2-1	-	TRBV5-1	-	TGCGCCAGCAGCCCGAACCTATTTGTAGCGAATGAGCAGTTCTTC	CASSPNLFVANEQFF
TRBJ1-1	TRBD1	TRBV9	-	TGTGCCAGCAGCGTAGCAGAGGAGAACAGGGGAATCCATTTT	CASSVAEENRGIHF
TRBJ2-7	TRBD2	TRBV5-1	-	TGCGCCAGCAGCCAAAGGACTAGCGGGTCCTACGAGCAGTACTTC	CASSQRTSGSYEQYF
TRBJ1-1	-	TRBV21-1	-	TGTGCCAGCAGCAAAGACCCCCTTCTGGGGAGGGCGACTGAAGCTTTCTTT	CASSKDPLLGRATEAFF
TRBJ2-7	TRBD2	TRBV15	-	TGTGCCACCAGCAGTTATAGTACTAGCGGGAGCTACGAGCAGTACTTC	CATSSYSTSGSYEQYF
TRBJ1-2	TRBD1	TRBV29-1	-	TGCAGCGTTGAAGATCGTACAGGGGCGAGCTACACCTTC	CSVEDRTGASYTF
TRBJ1-3	TRBD1	TRBV18	-	TGTGCCAGCTCTTCACAGGGGAATACTGGAAACACCATATATTTT	CASSSQGNTGNTIYF
TRBJ2-5	TRBD1	TRBV28	-	TGTGCCAGTAACAGGGGGGAGACCCAGTACTTC	CASNRGETQYF
TRBJ1-4	TRBD1	TRBV2	-	TGTGCCAGCAGCTCACAGGGGGCAGATGAAAAACTGTTTTTT	CASSSQGADEKLFF
TRBJ1-6	TRBD1	TRBV23-1	-	TGCGCCAGCAGTCTTCGGGGGGACAGGGGCCCGAGATCTCTCCACTTT	CASSLRGDRGPRSLHF
TRBJ2-3	-	TRBV29-1	-	TGCAGCGTCTTGAATGCCCCCCGGTCGTATTTT	CSVLNAPRSYF
TRBJ2-3	TRBD2	TRBV9	-	TGTGCCAGCAAACTAGCGCCTAGCACAGATACGCAGTATTTT	CASKLAPSTDTQYF
TRBJ1-1	-	TRBV29-1	once	TGCAGCGCCACGGCCGGGGGAAACACTGAAGCTTTCTTT	CSATAGGNTEAFF
TRBJ1-6	-	TRBV6-6	-	TGTGCCAGCAGTTACCTGACAAGAAATTCACCCCTCCACTTT	CASSYLTRNSPLHF
TRBJ1-1	-	TRBV13	-	TGTGCCAGCAGCTTAAAGGCGACACTGGGAGCTTTCTTT	CASSLKATLGAFF
TRBJ2-5	-	TRBV5-1	once	TGCGCCAGCAGCCTAGACCCAGAGGAGACCCAGTACTTC	CASSLDPEETQYF
TRBJ2-7	TRBD1	TRBV4-1	-	TGCGCCAGCAGCGTCGGGTTCAAGCGAGGACAGGCCGACGAGCAGTACTTC	CASSVGFKRGQADEQYF
TRBJ1-5	-	TRBV27	-	TGTGCCAGCAGTTGGCGGAGCAATCAGCCCCAGCATTTT	CASSWRSNQPQHF
TRBJ1-5	TRBD1	TRBV9	-	TGTGCCAGCAGCGTAAGACAGGGCTCTAGCAATCAGCCCCAGCATTTT	CASSVRQGSSNQPQHF